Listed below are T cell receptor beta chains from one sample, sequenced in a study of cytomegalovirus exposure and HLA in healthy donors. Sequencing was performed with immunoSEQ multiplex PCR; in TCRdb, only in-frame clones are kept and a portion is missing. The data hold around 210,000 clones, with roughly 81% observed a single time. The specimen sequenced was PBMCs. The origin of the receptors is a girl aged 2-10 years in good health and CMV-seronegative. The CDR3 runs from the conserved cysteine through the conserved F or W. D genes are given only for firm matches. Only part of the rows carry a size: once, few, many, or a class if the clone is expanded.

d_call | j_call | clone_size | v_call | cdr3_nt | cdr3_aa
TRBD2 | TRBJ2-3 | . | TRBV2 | TGTGCCAGCAGTGAAGGTAGCGGGCCCACAGATACGCAGTATTTT | CASSEGSGPTDTQYF
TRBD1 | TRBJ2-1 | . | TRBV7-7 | TGTGCCAGCAGCCTCGGACAGGGGGGCCTTAATGAGCAGTTCTTC | CASSLGQGGLNEQFF
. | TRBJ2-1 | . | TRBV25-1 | TGTGCCAGCAGGCAACGGCGGGTGGATGAGCAGTTCTTC | CASRQRRVDEQFF
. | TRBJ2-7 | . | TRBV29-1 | TGCAGCGTTGTGAGCGGTGTTTACGAGCAGTACTTC | CSVVSGVYEQYF
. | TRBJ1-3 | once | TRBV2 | TGTGCCAGCAGTGTCTCCTCTGGAAACACCATATATTTT | CASSVSSGNTIYF
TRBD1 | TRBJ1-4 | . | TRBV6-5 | TGTGCCAGCAGTAGGGACGGGACAGGTTGGGAAAAACTGTTTTTT | CASSRDGTGWEKLFF
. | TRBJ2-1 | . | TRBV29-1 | TGCAGCATTGGGAGCCCTAGAGTCTTCCGAGCTAGTGAGCAGTTCTTC | CSIGSPRVFRASEQFF
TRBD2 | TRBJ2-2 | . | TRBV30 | TGTGCCTGGAGTACACTAGCGGGACTCACCGGGGAGCTGTTTTTT | CAWSTLAGLTGELFF
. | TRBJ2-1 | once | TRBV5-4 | TGTGCCAGCAGCTTGGACCAGCGGTCCTACAATGAGCAGTTCTTC | CASSLDQRSYNEQFF
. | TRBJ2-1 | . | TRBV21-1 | TGTGCCAGCAGCAATAGCGGGGGGGCCAATGAGCAGTTCTTC | CASSNSGGANEQFF
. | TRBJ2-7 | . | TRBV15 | TGTGCCACCACCCCACACAGGGCCTACGAGCAGTACTTC | CATTPHRAYEQYF
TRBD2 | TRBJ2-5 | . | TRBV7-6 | TGTGCCAGCAGCCGAACTAGCGGGGGGCATAAAGAGACCCAGTACTTC | CASSRTSGGHKETQYF
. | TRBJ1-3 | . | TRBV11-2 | TGTGCCAGCAGCCTAGCGCAGGGGACAATCATTTTCGGAAACACCATATATTTT | CASSLAQGTIIFGNTIYF
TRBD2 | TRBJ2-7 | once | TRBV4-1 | TGCGCCAGCAGCCAAGATCCCAGCGGGGGGGCGGGATACGAGCAGTACTTC | CASSQDPSGGAGYEQYF
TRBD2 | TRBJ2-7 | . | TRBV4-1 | TGCGCCAGCAGCCTCAGCGGGGACGGGGCCTACGAGCAGTACTTC | CASSLSGDGAYEQYF
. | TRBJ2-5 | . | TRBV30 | TGTGCCTGGGGTACAGGGTCGGAGAAGACCCAGTACTTC | CAWGTGSEKTQYF
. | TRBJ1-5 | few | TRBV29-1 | TGCAGCGTTGGGGACAACAATCAGCCCCAGCATTTT | CSVGDNNQPQHF
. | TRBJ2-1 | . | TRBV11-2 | TGTGCCAGCAGCTTAGCGATGGGAGAAGAGCAGTTCTTC | CASSLAMGEEQFF
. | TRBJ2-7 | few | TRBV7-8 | TGTGCCAGCAGCTTAGGTAGGGGGGGGCAAGCCTACGAGCAGTACTTC | CASSLGRGGQAYEQYF
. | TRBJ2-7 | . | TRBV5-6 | TGTGCCAGCAGCTTGGAACGGGAGCCCTACGAGCAGTACTTC | CASSLEREPYEQYF
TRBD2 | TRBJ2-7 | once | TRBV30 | TGTGCCTGGAGTGTGAGGCTAGCGGGAACGGAGCAGTACTTC | CAWSVRLAGTEQYF
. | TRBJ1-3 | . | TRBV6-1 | TGTGCCAGCAGTGAACAGGGCTACACCATATATTTT | CASSEQGYTIYF